The present T cell receptor beta chain was sequenced within a study of T-cell reconstitution after alpha-beta-depleted transplantation in children. The V gene's germline CDR1 is SGHDN and CDR2 FVKESK. This CDR3 is built from 19 residues. V was shortened by 2 bases and J by 0 bases, with 20 bases between the two germline ends. The library targeted TCRbeta and was prepared with unique molecular identifiers. TCRdb used MiXCR to reprocess the PCR reads, holding one entry per CDR3 protein. The data hold about 72,000 distinct CDR3 sequences, with 5.5% to 7.5% observed a single time. The TCR originated in a human donor who donated a stem cell graft to a child with acute lymphoblastic leukemia. The specimen comprised PBMCs from the stem cell graft donor, sampled from the stem cell graft. The chain recombines TRBV14 with TRBJ2-1; TRBD2 might be the D (7 bases). CDR3 sequence: CASSQSGGGLRSSYNEQFF. The CDR3 coding sequence is TGTGCCAGCAGCCAATCTGGCGGGGGCCTTAGGAGCTCCTACAATGAGCAGTTCTTC.